These 20 T cell receptor beta chains originate from one sample sequenced in a study of cytomegalovirus exposure and HLA in healthy donors (dated by TCRdb to about 2017). Library method: the immunoSEQ multiplex PCR assay. TCRdb limited this immuneACCESS table to in-frame rearrangements with V and J called. A share of clones is missing; checked studies link under half to unresolved V genes, and the rest is unexplained. This sample comprises about 240,000 clones, around 85% of them detected only once. The top ten constitute over 0.95% of the sample. The sample was PBMCs. These receptors originate from a woman aged 25 to 39 in good health and CMV-seropositive.

The chain employs TRBV5-1 and TRBJ1-2, with a tentative D call TRBD1 (6 bases). The germline CDR1 and CDR2 sequences are SGHRS and YFSETQ. This CDR3 has 16 residues. Deletions cut 0 bases from V and 0 bases from J, with 12 bases between. The CDR3 coding sequence is TGCGCCAGCAGCTTGGAAGGCGGACAGACTAACTATGGCTACACCTTC. It encodes CASSLEGGQTNYGYTF.

In DNA, the CDR3 is TGTGCCAGCAGCTTATGGGCGGGAGGGCCAAAGGAGCAGTTCTTC. Encoded protein: CASSLWAGGPKEQFF. The V and J genes are TRBV11-3 and TRBJ2-1; 9 bases line up with TRBD2. The CDR3 sequence is 15 residues long. Germline V gene sequence: CDR1 SGHNT, CDR2 YENEEA. The ends lost 2 bases at V and 10 bases at J; junction bases unmatched: 9.

This clone was counted many times. The chain couples TRBV5-5 to TRBJ1-1, with D perhaps TRBD1 (6 bases). This CDR3 is 12 amino acids long. V was trimmed by 7 bases and J by 4 bases, leaving 11 bases between them. Germline V gene lookup returns CDR1 SGHKS and CDR2 YYEKEE (reference sequence). Here the CDR3 reads CASLQGTTEAFF. The CDR3 nucleotides are TGTGCCAGCCTCCAGGGGACCACTGAAGCTTTCTTT.

V usage is TRBV19 and J usage is TRBJ2-5, with D perhaps matching TRBD1 (5 bases). The ends were cut back, 5 bases at V and 0 bases at J, with 10 bases in the middle. Germline CDR1 reads LNHDA; CDR2 reads SQIVND (reference sequence). There are 14 residues in the CDR3. The chain's CDR3 is CASSFRQNQETQYF. The CDR3 DNA sequence: TGTGCCAGTAGTTTTAGACAGAACCAAGAGACCCAGTACTTC.

J is TRBJ2-7 and V is TRBV4-2, with 9 bases lining up with TRBD1. The trim removed 1 base at V and 6 bases at J, leaving 10 bases unmatched. Per the germline V gene, CDR1 is LGHNA and CDR2 is YNFKEQ. CDR3 length: 16 residues. CDR3 amino acids: CASSQAVGTGSSEQYF. CDR3 DNA: TGTGCCAGCAGCCAAGCAGTAGGGACAGGGAGTAGCGAGCAGTACTTC.

The DNA of the CDR3 is TGTGCCAGCAGCGTCCCAAACCAGGGGGCGGACACTGAAGCTTTCTTT. Its protein is CASSVPNQGADTEAFF. This rearrangement joins TRBV9 to TRBJ1-1; 8 nucleotides match TRBD1. Germline V lookup: CDR1 SGDLS, CDR2 YYNGEE. CDR3 size: 16 residues. V gave up 2 bases and J gave up 3 bases; unmatched junction bases: 9.

The chain employs TRBV13 and TRBJ2-2, with 8 positions matching TRBD2. The germline V gene has CDR1 PRHDT and CDR2 FYEKMQ (reference sequence). The CDR3 spans 18 residues. V dropped 4 bases and J dropped 5; count of bases not matched to a gene: 15. The CDR3: CASSSIKSSGISTGELFF. Written as DNA, the CDR3 is TGTGCCAGCAGCTCAATCAAGAGTAGCGGGATATCTACCGGGGAGCTGTTTTTT.

The V and J genes are TRBV6-5 and TRBJ2-7; tentatively, D is TRBD1 (5 bases). There are 12 residues in the CDR3. From germline, CDR1 is MNHEY and CDR2 SVGAGI. V was clipped by 6 bases and J by 6 bases, with 12 bases between them. CDR3 region: CASSPGQGEQYF. CDR3 DNA sequence: TGTGCCAGCAGCCCCGGACAAGGCGAGCAGTACTTC.

The chain is built from TRBV15 and TRBJ2-1; D is possibly TRBD1 (6 bases). Trimming left V 5 bases short and J 7 bases short, with 12 bases between. The CDR3 length is 13 residues. Germline-derived CDR1 and CDR2 are LNHNV and YYDKDF (reference sequence). CDR3 protein: CATSGRTGNEQFF. In DNA, the CDR3 is TGTGCCACCAGCGGACGAACAGGGAATGAGCAGTTCTTC.

The chain couples TRBV7-8 to TRBJ2-1, with 10 bases aligning to TRBD2. V was pared by 8 bases and J by 3 bases, with 7 bases of the junction left unmatched. CDR1 SGHVS and CDR2 FQNEAQ come from the germline V gene. The CDR3 sequence is 15 residues long. This chain's CDR3 is CASLAGEGLYNEQFF. The CDR3 coding sequence is TGTGCCAGCCTAGCGGGAGAGGGACTCTACAATGAGCAGTTCTTC.

The chain links TRBV5-1 to TRBJ2-7; D is unclear. The CDR3 length is 14 residues. V shed 0 bases and J shed 7 bases, with 14 bases lying between them. Germline CDR1 SGHRS, CDR2 YFSETQ. CDR3 residues: CASSLVTGEEEQYF. CDR3 coding DNA: TGCGCCAGCAGCTTGGTAACGGGTGAGGAGGAGCAGTACTTC.

The chain combines TRBV6-1 with TRBJ2-2; 7 bases match TRBD2. The V and J ends lost 0 bases and 5 bases, in that order; junction bases with no gene match: 3. This CDR3 contains 15 residues. Germline V CDR1 and CDR2: MNHNS, SASEGT. The CDR3 DNA follows: TGTGCCAGCAGTGAAGCGGCGGGAGAAACCGGGGAGCTGTTTTTT. This encodes CASSEAAGETGELFF.

Here the CDR3 reads CASSLLPRQGGDTQYF. The CDR3 bases are TGCGCCAGCAGCTTGCTTCCCAGACAGGGGGGAGATACGCAGTATTTT. The chain employs TRBV5-1 and TRBJ2-3; 9 bases match TRBD1. Germline V gives CDR1 SGHRS, CDR2 YFSETQ. The ends lost 1 base at V and 5 bases at J; junction bases unmatched: 8. This CDR3 comprises 16 residues.

The rearrangement joins TRBV28 to TRBJ2-5, with TRBD2 matching over 14 bases. This CDR3 contains 17 residues. Germline CDR1 reads MDHEN; CDR2 reads SYDVKM. V shed 5 bases, J shed 0 bases, and the junction held 5 bases outside the gene matches. CDR3 nucleotides: TGTGCCAGCAGTGGGACTAGCGGGAGAGGGTACCAAGAGACCCAGTACTTC. This sequence encodes CASSGTSGRGYQETQYF. Complete variable domain (other parts from reference TRBV28 and TRBJ2-5): DVKVTQSSRYLVKRTGEKVFLECVQDMDHENMFWYRQDPGLGLRLIYFSYDVKMKEKGDIPEGYSVSREKKERFSLILESASTNQTSMYLCASSGTSGRGYQETQYFGPGTRLLVL.

The chain recombines TRBV9 with TRBJ1-4; D gene ambiguous. The length of the CDR3 is 14 residues. In germline, CDR1 is SGDLS, CDR2 YYNGEE. V lost 2 bases, J lost 2 bases, and 7 bases lay in between. The CDR3 coding sequence is TGTGCCAGCAGCGTGGCAGGTACTAATGAAAAACTGTTTTTT. It codes for CASSVAGTNEKLFF.

This rearrangement joins TRBV23-1 to TRBJ2-2; the match to TRBD2 covers 9 bases. TRBV23-1 is flagged as an ORF with uncertain function. Trimming cost V 1 base and J 3 bases; bases outside gene matches: 12. The CDR3 spans 19 residues. The CDR3 here is CASSQWWREGPQDTGELFF. The CDR3 DNA reads as TGCGCCAGCAGTCAATGGTGGCGGGAGGGCCCTCAGGACACCGGGGAGCTGTTTTTT.

Remarks on this clone: The sample carries other DNA sequences with the same CDR3. The chain joins TRBV9 to TRBJ2-7; 10 nucleotides match TRBD1. This CDR3 comprises 14 residues. Germline V gene sequence: CDR1 SGDLS, CDR2 YYNGEE. Germline trimming cut 0 bases from V and 4 bases from J; bases unmatched to any gene: 1. The chain's CDR3 is CASSVGQGAYEQYF. The CDR3 DNA reads as TGTGCCAGCAGCGTAGGACAGGGGGCGTACGAGCAGTACTTC.

The CDR3 is CASSLNSPFLGQTSNTQYF. In nucleotides, the CDR3 is TGTGCCAGCAGCTTGAATTCTCCTTTCTTGGGACAGACATCAAATACGCAGTATTTT. The chain uses TRBV5-6 and TRBJ2-3; 7 bases match TRBD1. The CDR3 length is 19 residues. The junction had 21 bases not matched to a gene; V was cut back by 1 base and J by 7 bases. Germline assignment: CDR1 SGHDT and CDR2 YYEEEE.

The chain carries TRBV27 and TRBJ2-3; 13 bases map to TRBD2. The CDR3 covers 16 residues. V shed 4 bases and J 6 bases; nucleotides not matched to a gene: 7. Germline CDR1 is MNHEY and CDR2 is SMNVEV (reference sequence). The CDR3 bases are TGTGCCAGCAGTTACAGGACTAGCGGGAGTCGGGATACGCAGTATTTT. Translation: CASSYRTSGSRDTQYF.

This clone appeared a single time. The chain links TRBV2 to TRBJ2-7; possibly TRBD1 for D (6 bases). Germline V gene sequence: CDR1 SNHLY, CDR2 FYNNEI. Trimming shortened V by 4 bases and J by 2 bases, and 18 bases separated the two germline ends. The CDR3 runs 16 residues. The CDR3 loop reads CASSAPGQFFTYEQYF. CDR3 nucleotide sequence: TGTGCCAGCAGTGCGCCCGGACAGTTCTTCACCTACGAGCAGTACTTC.